This is a list of T cell receptor beta chains from one sample in a study of blood T cell repertoires in COVID-19. Some clones are missing from TCRdb's copy, which holds only in-frame ones; the method was immunoSEQ multiplex PCR. The table includes 120,000 to 150,000 clones, more than 80% detected once. Sequenced sample: peripheral blood. The receptor source for this set is a human donor in a cohort sampled during active COVID-19. Both conserved end residues are part of each CDR3. The D gene is left open where the match is weak. Only part of the rows carry a size: once, few, many, or a class if the clone is expanded.

CDR3nt: TGTGCCAGCAGTTACGTGGTGAGCTCTGAAGCTTTCTTT
CDR3aa: CASSYVVSSEAFF
v_gene: TRBV6-5
d_gene: -
j_gene: TRBJ1-1
abundance: -

CDR3nt: TGTGCCAGCAGTTTCCAGGGTGCCTTCGAGCAGTACTTC
CDR3aa: CASSFQGAFEQYF
v_gene: TRBV28
d_gene: -
j_gene: TRBJ2-7
abundance: -

CDR3nt: TGTGCCAGCAGTCAAAACCCTCGACAGGGGGCTAACACTGAAGCTTTCTTT
CDR3aa: CASSQNPRQGANTEAFF
v_gene: TRBV6-6
d_gene: TRBD1
j_gene: TRBJ1-1
abundance: once

CDR3nt: TGTGCCAGCAGGCCGATACAGGGCTACACTGAAGCTTTCTTT
CDR3aa: CASRPIQGYTEAFF
v_gene: TRBV6-5
d_gene: -
j_gene: TRBJ1-1
abundance: -

CDR3nt: TGTGCCAGCAGAGACGTACAGGGTACTGAAGCTTTCTTT
CDR3aa: CASRDVQGTEAFF
v_gene: TRBV7-9
d_gene: -
j_gene: TRBJ1-1
abundance: -

CDR3nt: TGCGCCAGCAGCCAGGATGAGGGATGGAGTTCACCCCTCCACTTT
CDR3aa: CASSQDEGWSSPLHF
v_gene: TRBV4-1
d_gene: -
j_gene: TRBJ1-6
abundance: -

CDR3nt: TGTGCCAGCTCACCACCTTCAGGGCCCACTGAAGCTTTCTTT
CDR3aa: CASSPPSGPTEAFF
v_gene: TRBV18
d_gene: -
j_gene: TRBJ1-1
abundance: -

CDR3nt: TGTGCCAGCGGTACGGGACTAGCGGGGGGGCAAGATACGCAGTATTTT
CDR3aa: CASGTGLAGGQDTQYF
v_gene: TRBV7-2
d_gene: TRBD2
j_gene: TRBJ2-3
abundance: -

CDR3nt: TGTGCCACCGGGGTCGGGGATTCCTACGAGCAGTACTTC
CDR3aa: CATGVGDSYEQYF
v_gene: TRBV15
d_gene: -
j_gene: TRBJ2-7
abundance: -

CDR3nt: TGTGCCAGCAGCGTAGGACTAGCGGGGGTAAACAATGAGCAGTTCTTC
CDR3aa: CASSVGLAGVNNEQFF
v_gene: TRBV9
d_gene: TRBD2
j_gene: TRBJ2-1
abundance: -

CDR3nt: TGTGCCAGCAGACCCTTAGGAGGACTGGGCACTGAAGCTTTCTTT
CDR3aa: CASRPLGGLGTEAFF
v_gene: TRBV6-4
d_gene: -
j_gene: TRBJ1-1
abundance: few

CDR3nt: TGTGCCAGCAGCGCCTTGGCGACTACCCTAGATACGCAGTATTTT
CDR3aa: CASSALATTLDTQYF
v_gene: TRBV7-3
d_gene: -
j_gene: TRBJ2-3
abundance: once

CDR3nt: TGTGCCGTCCGTCCGGGGGGGCGGGAAAAACTGTTTTTT
CDR3aa: CAVRPGGREKLFF
v_gene: TRBV25-1
d_gene: -
j_gene: TRBJ1-4
abundance: -

CDR3nt: TGTGCTAGTGGTTTTGGGGGGTCAGGAAACACCATATATTTT
CDR3aa: CASGFGGSGNTIYF
v_gene: TRBV12-5
d_gene: -
j_gene: TRBJ1-3
abundance: once

CDR3nt: TGCAGCGTTGAAGGTCGAGATGAAGCTTTCTTT
CDR3aa: CSVEGRDEAFF
v_gene: TRBV29-1
d_gene: -
j_gene: TRBJ1-1
abundance: few

CDR3nt: TGTGCCAGCAGCTCGGGACTAGCGAGCTACAATGAGCAGTTCTTC
CDR3aa: CASSSGLASYNEQFF
v_gene: TRBV11-3
d_gene: TRBD2
j_gene: TRBJ2-1
abundance: -

CDR3nt: TGTGCCAGCTCACCGAGACAGGGAGCCAACTCTGGAAACACCATATATTTT
CDR3aa: CASSPRQGANSGNTIYF
v_gene: TRBV18
d_gene: TRBD1
j_gene: TRBJ1-3
abundance: -

CDR3nt: TGCAGTGCTAGTAACCCCCCAGATCAGCCCCAGCATTTT
CDR3aa: CSASNPPDQPQHF
v_gene: TRBV20-1
d_gene: -
j_gene: TRBJ1-5
abundance: -

CDR3nt: TGCGCCAGCAGCTTGGCTGTATTTGGACAGAACACTGAAGCTTTCTTT
CDR3aa: CASSLAVFGQNTEAFF
v_gene: TRBV5-1
d_gene: -
j_gene: TRBJ1-1
abundance: -

CDR3nt: TGTGCCAGCATCGCTGAACTGGGACTAGCGGGGGTTCCCGGGGAGCTGTTTTTT
CDR3aa: CASIAELGLAGVPGELFF
v_gene: TRBV7-2
d_gene: TRBD2
j_gene: TRBJ2-2
abundance: few

CDR3nt: TGTGCCAGCAGCGTAGAAGCGGGGGGGTTAACCGGGGAGCTGTTTTTT
CDR3aa: CASSVEAGGLTGELFF
v_gene: TRBV9
d_gene: TRBD2
j_gene: TRBJ2-2
abundance: -

CDR3nt: TGTGCCACCAGTGTAACAGGGACGGAGACCCAGTACTTC
CDR3aa: CATSVTGTETQYF
v_gene: TRBV24-1
d_gene: -
j_gene: TRBJ2-5
abundance: -

CDR3nt: TGTGCCAGCAGCTTCCGTGGGGAGGAGGAAGCTTTCTTT
CDR3aa: CASSFRGEEEAFF
v_gene: TRBV5-4
d_gene: -
j_gene: TRBJ1-1
abundance: -

CDR3nt: TGCGCCAGCAGCCAAGAACAATCACTAGCGGGGAGCACAGATACGCAGTATTTT
CDR3aa: CASSQEQSLAGSTDTQYF
v_gene: TRBV4-3
d_gene: TRBD2
j_gene: TRBJ2-3
abundance: -